This T cell receptor beta chain derives from a study of T-cell memory formation after mild COVID-19 (dated by TCRdb to the early 2020s). Background on the whole study: TCR sequence clusters from the two donors were largely donor specific. T-cell clones expanding and contracting after mild COVID-19 in two donors were tracked by longitudinal TCRalpha and TCRbeta repertoire sequencing. Two young, previously healthy adult volunteers, one female and one male, were included in the cohort.

What the work shows at the level of the full study, not this receptor alone: SARS-CoV-2 specificity of the second-wave clones peaking on day 37 was not confirmed. Contracting CD4+ clones were located mainly in the CM and EM memory subsets, whereas CD8+ clones were found to be enriched in EMRA. Some responding clones were detected in pre-infection memory, suggesting pre-existing cross-reactive memory T cells joined the SARS-CoV-2 response. Balanced CD4/CD8 phenotypes were observed for clones contracting from day 15 to 85, whereas a bias towards CD4+ was observed for a second wave of clones expanding from day 15 to 37. The study included only a couple of mild cases, and larger cohorts that include severe cases with pre-infection samples were judged to be necessary.

As for this clonotype: Its antigen has not been determined. Within one base of it there is no much larger clone, and no base qualities were kept.

Sequencer: Illumina NovaSeq 6000. TCRalpha and TCRbeta cDNA libraries were constructed by 5'RACE with constant-segment primers, with sample barcodes and unique molecular identifiers being introduced. Trizol reagent was used to extract RNA from every sample. The libraries were amplified in two PCR steps, and the second step added a second sample barcode and Illumina TruSeq adapters. Sequencing of libraries was performed on an Illumina NovaSeq with 2 x 150 bp paired-end reads. As for how the authors treated the data: Reads were demultiplexed and collapsed into UMI-guided consensus sequences with migec v1.2.7. Using mixcr v2.1.11, the UMI consensuses were aligned to TRA and TRB V and J templates and assembled into clonotypes. A clonotype was counted as expanded or contracted only when both edgeR and NoisET called the clonotype significant, with the noise models trained on biological replicates. For edgeR calls, the cutoffs were a false discovery rate-adjusted p below 0.01 and a log2 fold-change threshold of 1. As an exploratory analysis of dynamics, PCA with hierarchical clustering was applied to max-normalized trajectories of the 1000 most abundant clonotypes. Separately sequenced CD4+ and CD8+ repertoires were used to assign a CD4 or CD8 phenotype to each responding clone. TCRdb redid the processing of the public reads, applying fastp at Q25 and MiXCR, and retained in-frame beta chains. Entries that share a CDR3 protein sequence are merged under the most common genes and DNA. The V and J calls reflect TCRdb's pipeline rather than the authors' work. Within this sample are approximately 570,000 distinct CDR3 sequences, with about a sixth of them counted one time only. The top ten hold around 12% of the sample.

Between the V and J ends, shortened by 5 bases and 8 bases respectively, the junction contains 13 bases. CDR1 and CDR2 were assigned from the germline V gene (reference sequence) as SEHNR and FQNEAQ. The CDR3 holds 13 amino acids from the cysteine to the phenylalanine. CDR3 DNA only is kept here, 39 bases in frame from base 1. PBMCs were isolated by Ficoll-Paque density gradient centrifugation. Sequenced: PBMCs or a T cell subset sorted from them (not recorded which). The chain links TRBV7-9 with TRBJ2-1, with the D gene tentatively TRBD1 or TRBD2, based on 5 matching bases in each. The receptor comes from an adult woman who had mild COVID-19 (a few samples of this study predate the infection). The sample titles of this study are shuffled in the database, so cell type and time point are left out; the donor was told from shared clones. Here is the DNA: TGTGCCAGCAGCCGCCCCCCGGGGCATGAGCAGTTCTTC. Protein translation: CASSRPPGHEQFF.